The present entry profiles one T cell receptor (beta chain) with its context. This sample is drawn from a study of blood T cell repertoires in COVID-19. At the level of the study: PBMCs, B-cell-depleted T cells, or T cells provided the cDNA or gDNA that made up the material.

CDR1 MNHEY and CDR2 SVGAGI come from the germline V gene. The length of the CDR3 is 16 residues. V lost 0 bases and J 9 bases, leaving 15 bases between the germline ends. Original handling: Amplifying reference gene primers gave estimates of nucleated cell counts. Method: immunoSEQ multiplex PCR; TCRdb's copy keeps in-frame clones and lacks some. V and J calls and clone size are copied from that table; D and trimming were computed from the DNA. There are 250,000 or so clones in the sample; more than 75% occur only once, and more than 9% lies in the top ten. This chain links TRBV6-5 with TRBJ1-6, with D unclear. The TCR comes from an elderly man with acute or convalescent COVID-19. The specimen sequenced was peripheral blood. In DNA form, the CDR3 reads TGTGCCAGCAGTTACTCACGGGAAATGAGGAGTTCACCCCTCCACTTT. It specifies CASSYSREMRSSPLHF.